This T cell receptor beta chain comes out of a study of cytomegalovirus exposure and HLA in healthy donors. PCR was performed using 60 Vbeta and 13 Jbeta primers. Data came from immunoSEQ multiplex PCR; TCRdb stores just in-frame clones and leaves some out. The data show about 110,000 clones, with 79% seen just once and about 2.7% held by the top ten. On this clone: Relative to the germline gene, one junction end is altered; a read error may explain this.

This clonotype was sampled from a woman aged 18 to 35 in good health and CMV-seropositive. The sequencing sample was made of PBMCs.

The CDR3 here is CASSLTGATGELFF. CDR3 nucleotides: TGTGCTAGCAGCCTGACAGGGGCCACCGGGGAGCTGTTTTTT. The genes are TRBV7-7 and TRBJ2-2, with 8 bases that match TRBD1. Per germline, CDR1 SSHAT and CDR2 FNYEAQ (reference sequence). The CDR3 covers 14 residues.